A single sample gave rise to the 14 T cell receptor beta chains below, sequenced in a study of immune reconstitution after stem cell transplant in scleroderma. TCRdb independently ran MiXCR on the RT-PCR reads; one entry per CDR3 protein. This table has 3,700 or so distinct CDR3 sequences, about 5.7% appearing once. Sample collection was performed before or after autologous hematopoietic stem cell transplantation (not recorded which). Source of these receptors: a female donor with systemic sclerosis.

By frequency in the sample, this clonotype is medium-sized. The V call is TRBV5-1, the J call TRBJ2-5; 7 nucleotides match TRBD2. From germline, CDR1 is SGHRS and CDR2 YFSETQ. The J segment lost 7 bases and the V segment lost 4 bases, leaving 19 bases of the junction unmatched. The CDR3 is made up of 17 amino acids. The CDR3 nucleotides are TGCGCCAGCAGCCAAAGACCCGGGGACCCCCGGGGGGTGACCCAGTACTTC. It is translated as CASSQRPGDPRGVTQYF.

In this sample, this clonotype is medium-sized. The chain uses TRBV12-3 or TRBV12-4 and TRBJ2-7; D remains ambiguous. The CDR3 consists of 14 residues. V was cut by 1 base and J by 6 bases, with 13 bases left in between. CDR3 in DNA: TGTGCCAGCAGTTTAGGGTTGGTCAAGATCGAGCAGTACTTC. Translation gives CASSLGLVKIEQYF.

In its sample, this clonotype was seen many times. The chain has TRBV14 and TRBJ1-1, with D uncertain. Trimming shortened V by 1 base and J by 4 bases, and 16 bases separated the two germline ends. This CDR3 contains 16 residues. Germline loops: CDR1 SGHDN, CDR2 FVKESK. CDR3 sequence: CASSQARVSWSTEAFF. CDR3 in DNA: TGTGCCAGCAGCCAAGCGCGGGTTTCGTGGAGCACTGAAGCTTTCTTT.

By sample fraction, this clonotype is medium-sized. V usage is TRBV2 and J usage is TRBJ2-3, with D perhaps TRBD1 (5 bases). Between the trimmed V and J ends, which lost 3 bases and 3 bases, there was a span of 13 bases. The V gene's germline CDR1 is SNHLY and CDR2 FYNNEI. The CDR3 has 15 residues. CDR3 protein: CASSDRRGWTDTQYF. For the CDR3, the DNA is TGTGCCAGCAGTGATCGTAGGGGTTGGACAGATACGCAGTATTTT. Combining the CDR3 with reference TRBV2 and TRBJ2-3 gives the whole variable domain EPEVTQTPSHQVTQMGQEVILRCVPISNHLYFYWYRQILGQKVEFLVSFYNNEISEKSEIFDDQFSVERPDGSNFTLKIRSTKLEDSAMYFCASSDRRGWTDTQYFGPGTRLTVL.

Relative to its sample, this clonotype is medium-sized. The chain uses TRBV7-3 and TRBJ2-1, with 8 bases aligning to TRBD2. The CDR3 consists of 15 residues. The V segment lost 0 bases and the J segment 6 bases; nucleotides outside the gene matches: 4. CDR1 is SGHTA, CDR2 FQGTGA, per germline. The CDR3 nucleotides are TGTGCCAGCAGCTTAACTCCGGGAGGGCCCAATGAGCAGTTCTTC. Translating it yields CASSLTPGGPNEQFF.

The rearrangement joins TRBV20-1 to TRBJ1-6, with D uncertain. From germline, CDR1 is DFQATT and CDR2 SNEGSKA (reference sequence). This CDR3 region has 16 residues. V was pared by 0 bases and J by 0 bases, with 9 bases between. The CDR3 region is CSARDLQSSYNSPLHF. For the CDR3, the DNA is TGCAGTGCTAGAGATCTCCAGAGCTCCTATAATTCACCCCTCCACTTT.

This clonotype rates as medium-sized. The chain uses TRBV27 and TRBJ2-2; D is uncertain. Germline values: CDR1 MNHEY, CDR2 SMNVEV (reference sequence). The CDR3 sequence is 15 residues long. Trimming took off 6 bases at V and 4 bases at J, with 15 bases between the two ends. The CDR3 reads CASRDEPRPTGELFF. The CDR3 bases are TGTGCCAGCAGAGATGAACCGCGGCCCACCGGGGAGCTGTTTTTT.

This clonotype was seen repeatedly, ten times or more. The V gene is TRBV7-2, the J gene TRBJ2-2; D gene uncertain. CDR1 and CDR2 (germline): SGHTA, FQGNSA. This CDR3 has 13 residues. Trimming left V 5 bases short and J 6 bases short, with 10 bases between. As DNA, the CDR3 is TGTGCCAGCAGCAAACCAGGCCCCGGGGAGCTGTTTTTT. Protein: CASSKPGPGELFF.

This clonotype was seen a few times. The V call is TRBV18, the J call TRBJ1-4; 8 bases are a match to TRBD1. CDR3 length: 15 residues. V shed 4 bases, J shed 7 bases, and the junction held 8 bases outside the gene matches. Germline CDR1 reads KGHSH; CDR2 reads LQKENI. The CDR3 nucleotides read TGTGCCAGCTCACGTAGTCAGGGGGCGAGTGAAAAACTGTTTTTT. Residues: CASSRSQGASEKLFF.

This clonotype qualifies as medium-sized. This sequence joins TRBV6-5 and TRBJ1-3, with a possible D match to TRBD1 (5 bases). V was cut by 2 bases and J by 0 bases, with 5 bases left in between. CDR1 and CDR2 (germline): MNHEY, SVGAGI. The CDR3 has 14 amino acids. CDR3 sequence reads: CASSYGGSGNTIYF. CDR3 coding DNA: TGTGCCAGCAGTTACGGGGGCTCTGGAAACACCATATATTTT.

In this sample, this clonotype is medium-sized. The chain has TRBV20-1 and TRBJ2-7, with a tentative D call TRBD2 (6 bases). Germline V CDR1 and CDR2: DFQATT, SNEGSKA (reference sequence). The ends were cut back, 3 bases at V and 7 bases at J, with 19 bases in the middle. The CDR3 runs to 14 residues. CDR3 protein: CSARLTGDLGEQYF. As DNA, the CDR3 is TGCAGTGCTAGGTTGACGGGGGATCTGGGGGAGCAGTACTTC.

This clonotype was detected ten times or more. The chain combines TRBV12-3 or TRBV12-4 with TRBJ2-1; TRBD1 agrees at 11 bases. The CDR3 contains 20 residues. J lost 15 bases, V lost 5 bases, and 30 bases had no gene match. CDR3 amino acids: CASSLSHPDRGPQSGRRRFF. As DNA, the CDR3 is TGTGCCAGCAGTCTCTCCCACCCGGACAGGGGGCCCCAAAGCGGGAGACGACGGTTCTTC.

By sample fraction, this clonotype is medium-sized (0.01 to 0.1%). The chain employs TRBV27 and TRBJ1-5, with 7 nucleotides matching TRBD1. CDR1 is MNHEY, CDR2 SMNVEV, per germline (reference sequence). Unmatched junction bases numbered 2, after V lost 2 bases and J lost 4 bases. The CDR3 consists of 14 residues. DNA of the CDR3: TGTGCCAGCAGTTTAGGGACAGATAATCAGCCCCAGCATTTT. Protein sequence: CASSLGTDNQPQHF.

By sample fraction, this clonotype is medium-sized. In DNA form, the CDR3 reads TGTGCCAGCAGCCCCATAGGCAGCGTCTATGGCTACACCTTC. Translation gives CASSPIGSVYGYTF. The chain uses TRBV5-6 and TRBJ1-2; D uncertain. V lost 4 bases, J lost 4 bases, and 14 bases lay in between. The CDR3 has 14 residues. CDR1 and CDR2 (germline): SGHDT, YYEEEE.